This T cell receptor (beta chain) was observed in a study of blood T cells in healthy people across ages. The study's findings and limits: With unsorted PBMCs, a conclusive comparison of naive versus antigen-experienced cells was not possible.

For the second PCR, which ran for roughly 7 to 11 cycles, a sample-barcoded 5' primer and a J-beta primer mix were used. TCRdb reanalysed the 5' RACE reads using MiXCR and keeps one entry per CDR3 protein. The sample includes 800,000 or so distinct CDR3 sequences, 55% to 65% of them seen just once. A remark on this clonotype: Its antigen is still unknown.

Germline V CDR1 and CDR2: DFQATT, SNEGSKA (reference sequence). The V gene end was trimmed by 5 bases and the J gene end by 3 bases; junction bases not matched to a gene: 9. The CDR3 is 15 residues long. The sequenced material came from blood. The sequence came from a man aged 25 to 40 in good health. This chain links TRBV20-1 with TRBJ1-2, with 10 bases lining up with TRBD1. The chain's CDR3 is CSAQGGDRGDYGYTF. The CDR3 nucleotides are TGCAGTGCTCAGGGGGGGGACAGGGGCGACTATGGCTACACCTTC.